Sequencing of this T cell receptor (beta chain) was carried out in a study of blood T cell repertoires in COVID-19. The CDR3 length is 15 residues. Germline V gene lookup returns CDR1 KGHSH and CDR2 LQKENI. After removal of 3 bases from V and 7 bases from J, the junction contained 8 bases not matched to a gene. Using immunoSEQ multiplex PCR, the repertoire was profiled, and TCRdb retains in-frame clones only, with some absent. The sample lists more than 55,000 clones; 70% to 90% were seen once. Sequenced material: peripheral blood. The clonotype comes from a woman aged 80 or over with acute or convalescent COVID-19. The chain carries TRBV18 and TRBJ1-4, with TRBD1 matching over 7 bases. CDR3: CASSPVGTEGEKLFF. The CDR3 DNA sequence: TGTGCCAGCTCACCGGTGGGGACAGAGGGTGAAAAACTGTTTTTT.